This T cell receptor (beta chain) was observed in a study of blood T cell repertoires in COVID-19. Study-wide background: Spain, Italy and the United States supplied samples that represented acute and convalescent COVID-19. T cells, B-cell-depleted T cells, or PBMCs provided the cDNA or gDNA that served as material.

Generated by immunoSEQ multiplex PCR, the TCRdb table keeps only in-frame clones and is missing some. This sample has about 120,000 clones, with around four fifths found just once. Trimming removed 4 bases from V and 1 base from J, with 13 bases in between. The CDR3 runs to 16 residues. In germline, CDR1 is MGHRA, CDR2 YSYEKL. Sample: peripheral blood. The sequence derives from a man younger than 40 with acute or convalescent COVID-19. This sequence joins TRBV4-1 and TRBJ2-2, with D possibly TRBD1 on 7 matching bases. DNA of the CDR3: TGCGCCAGCAGCCCCGGAGGGGGCCGGAACACCGGGGAGCTGTTTTTT. Its translation is CASSPGGGRNTGELFF.